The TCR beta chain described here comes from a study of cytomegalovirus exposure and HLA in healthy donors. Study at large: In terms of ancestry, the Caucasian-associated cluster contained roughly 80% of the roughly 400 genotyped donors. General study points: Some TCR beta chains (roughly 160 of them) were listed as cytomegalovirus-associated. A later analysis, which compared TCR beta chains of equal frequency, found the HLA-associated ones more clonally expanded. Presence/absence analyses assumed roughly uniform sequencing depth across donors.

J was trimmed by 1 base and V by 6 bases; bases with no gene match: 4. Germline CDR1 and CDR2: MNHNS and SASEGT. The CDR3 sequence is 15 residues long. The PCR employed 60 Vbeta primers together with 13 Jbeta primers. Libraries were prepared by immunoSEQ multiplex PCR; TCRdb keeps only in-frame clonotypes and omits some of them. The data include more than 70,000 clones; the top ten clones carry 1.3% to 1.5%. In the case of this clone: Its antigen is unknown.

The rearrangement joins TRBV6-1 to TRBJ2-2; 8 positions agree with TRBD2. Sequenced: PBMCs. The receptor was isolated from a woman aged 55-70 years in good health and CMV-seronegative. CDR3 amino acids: CASRGSGKNTGELFF. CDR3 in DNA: TGTGCCAGCAGGGGTAGCGGGAAGAACACCGGGGAGCTGTTTTTT.